Below are 5 T cell receptor beta chains sequenced from a single sample in a study of blood T cell repertoires in COVID-19. Some clones are missing from TCRdb's copy, which holds only in-frame ones; the method was immunoSEQ multiplex PCR. The table includes approximately 91,000 clones, more than 60% detected once. The sequenced sample consisted of peripheral blood. These receptors were taken from a man between 65 and 85 years old with acute or convalescent COVID-19.

The chain is built from TRBV2 and TRBJ2-3; tentatively, D is TRBD2 (5 bases). Germline V CDR1 and CDR2: SNHLY, FYNNEI. Trimming took off 4 bases at V and 7 bases at J, with 12 bases between the two ends. The CDR3 contains 13 residues. CDR3 region: CASSGKGDYTQYF. The DNA for the CDR3 is TGTGCCAGCAGTGGAAAGGGAGACTATACGCAGTATTTT.

V and J are TRBV5-1 and TRBJ2-5; D might be TRBD2 (6 bases). There are 14 residues in the CDR3. V was pared by 6 bases and J by 1 base, with 13 bases between. Germline V CDR1 and CDR2: SGHRS, YFSETQ. The CDR3 loop reads CASTVREPQETQYF. The DNA for the CDR3 is TGCGCCAGCACAGTGCGGGAACCCCAAGAGACCCAGTACTTC.

The J gene is TRBJ1-5, the V gene TRBV5-1, with no clear D. The germline V gene encodes CDR1 SGHRS and CDR2 YFSETQ. The V end was cut by 4 bases, the J end by 3 bases, with 8 bases between. The CDR3 sequence is 13 residues long. The CDR3 nucleotides read TGCGCCAGCAGCCCAGAAACCAATCAGCCCCAGCATTTT. This encodes CASSPETNQPQHF.

The table lists this clone with a count of one. The sample has other DNA sequences that encode this CDR3 too. This chain uses TRBV6-5 with TRBJ2-1; 7 nucleotides match TRBD2. This CDR3 region has 15 residues. Germline loops: CDR1 MNHEY, CDR2 SVGAGI. V was clipped by 5 bases and J by 0 bases; unmatched bases: 4. CDR3 loop: CASSPSGSSYNEQFF. The DNA of the CDR3 is TGTGCCAGCAGTCCTAGCGGTAGCTCCTACAATGAGCAGTTCTTC.

This rearrangement joins TRBV28 to TRBJ2-5; D gene unclear. Per the germline V gene, CDR1 is MDHEN and CDR2 is SYDVKM. The length of the CDR3 is 16 residues. Trimming cost V 4 bases and J 2 bases, with 17 bases left between them. The CDR3 DNA reads as TGTGCCAGCAGTTCCTCCGACTTCATCGGGCAAGAGACCCAGTACTTC. Translated, it gives CASSSSDFIGQETQYF.